This is a list of T cell receptor beta chains from one sample in a study of T cells in localized non-small cell lung cancer. TCRdb's copy holds only in-frame clones and misses some; the assay was immunoSEQ multiplex PCR. The table has 35,000 to 45,000 clones, about 86% seen once. Specimen: peripheral blood mononuclear cells, collected before any cancer treatment. These TCRs come from a male donor at least 60 years old with stage II lung adenocarcinoma. CDR3s include the opening cysteine and the closing phenylalanine or tryptophan. A D gene is named only where the DNA matches it firmly. Rows may omit the clone size; those that give it use once, few, many or a size class.

D	size	V	J	CDR3	DNA
TRBD2	.	TRBV7-2	TRBJ2-1	CASRIPGLANNEQFF	TGTGCCAGCAGAATTCCGGGACTAGCAAACAATGAGCAGTTCTTC
.	.	TRBV7-2	TRBJ2-7	CASSFVAGTYEQYF	TGTGCCAGCAGCTTCGTGGCGGGGACCTACGAGCAGTACTTC
.	.	TRBV4-2	TRBJ1-4	CASSRGNPRDEKLFF	TGTGCCAGCAGCCGGGGAAACCCCCGGGATGAAAAACTGTTTTTT
.	once	TRBV9	TRBJ2-7	CASSVYGQLSYEQYF	TGTGCCAGCAGCGTCTACGGACAGTTATCCTACGAGCAGTACTTC
TRBD2	.	TRBV5-6	TRBJ2-3	CASSLVAGADTQYF	TGTGCCAGCAGCTTGGTAGCGGGGGCAGATACGCAGTATTTT
TRBD1	.	TRBV4-1	TRBJ1-3	CASSQEKGTGPTGMRRNTIYF	TGCGCCAGCAGCCAAGAAAAGGGGACAGGGCCGACCGGAATGCGTAGAAACACCATATATTTT
TRBD2	.	TRBV9	TRBJ2-2	CASSAASGRGTGELFF	TGTGCCAGCAGCGCCGCTAGCGGGAGAGGGACCGGGGAGCTGTTTTTT
.	few	TRBV5-4	TRBJ2-2	CASRREHGELFF	TGTGCCAGCAGGAGGGAACACGGGGAGCTGTTTTTT
.	.	TRBV6-6	TRBJ1-1	CASSYGGGGKTEAFF	TGTGCCAGCAGTTATGGGGGAGGGGGAAAGACTGAAGCTTTCTTT
.	few	TRBV4-2	TRBJ1-1	CASSQAVGGSSNTEAFF	TGTGCCAGCAGCCAAGCCGTCGGAGGGTCCTCGAACACTGAAGCTTTCTTT
.	few	TRBV28	TRBJ1-2	CASVQNYGYTF	TGTGCCAGCGTCCAGAACTATGGCTACACCTTC
TRBD1	.	TRBV5-1	TRBJ2-6	CASSLRTGGSGANVLTF	TGCGCCAGCAGCTTAAGGACAGGGGGCTCTGGGGCCAACGTCCTGACTTTC
.	.	TRBV5-5	TRBJ2-7	CASSLADSGYEQYF	TGTGCCAGCAGCTTGGCAGACTCAGGCTACGAGCAGTACTTC
.	.	TRBV6-5	TRBJ1-1	CASSYLKGNMNTEAFF	TGTGCCAGCAGTTACTTAAAAGGGAACATGAACACTGAAGCTTTCTTT
TRBD1	.	TRBV7-2	TRBJ2-7	CASSFGQVSYEQYF	TGTGCCAGCAGCTTCGGACAGGTTAGCTACGAGCAGTACTTC
TRBD2	.	TRBV27	TRBJ2-1	CASSPQTSGGYNEQFF	TGTGCCAGCAGTCCCCAGACTAGCGGGGGTTACAATGAGCAGTTCTTC
.	.	TRBV2	TRBJ2-5	CASSVLETQYF	TGTGCCAGCAGTGTGTTAGAGACCCAGTACTTC
.	.	TRBV6-1	TRBJ1-1	CASSNLGDKNTEAFF	TGTGCCAGCAGTAACCTTGGGGACAAAAACACTGAAGCTTTCTTT
TRBD2	.	TRBV7-6	TRBJ2-5	CASSPSGGRETQYF	TGTGCCAGCAGCCCATCGGGGGGGCGCGAGACCCAGTACTTC
TRBD1	.	TRBV7-8	TRBJ1-5	CASSKDDRGLLQPQHF	TGTGCCAGCAGCAAGGATGACAGGGGGCTTCTTCAGCCCCAGCATTTT
.	.	TRBV15	TRBJ1-1	CATSTPGVVGSAFF	TGTGCCACCAGCACCCCCGGGGTGGTTGGTTCGGCTTTCTTT
.	.	TRBV19	TRBJ1-3	CASSRTVSGNTIYF	TGTGCCAGTAGTAGGACGGTCTCTGGAAACACCATATATTTT
.	few	TRBV18	TRBJ2-1	CASSPLEVEQFF	TGTGCCAGCTCACCACTAGAGGTTGAGCAGTTCTTC